This TCR beta chain was documented in a study of blood T cell repertoires in COVID-19 (dated by TCRdb to about 2020). Background for the entire study: Samples from collaborators originated in the United States, Italy and Spain and spanned both the acute and convalescent phases of COVID-19. The prospective study material was composed of cDNA or gDNA derived from T cells, B-cell-depleted T cells, or PBMCs. Subjects who had been exposed to COVID-19, were actively infected with it, or had recovered from it provided the deeply sampled blood TCRbeta repertoires that made up the dataset. The repertoires were made available in a free public database intended to serve as a resource for research on the immune response to SARS-CoV-2. Samples came from the ongoing ImmuneRACE study (first 160 participants) plus 1,254 subjects from 6 global collaborators. Nearly every sample came with metadata listing a de-identified subject ID, COVID-19 status, age in years and sex. Where available, HLA class I and class II types were taken from metadata supplied by the sample provider and were not determined by assay-based typing.

Cut back by 4 bases and 7 bases, the V and J ends lie 11 bases apart. Including cysteine and phenylalanine, the CDR3 has 13 amino acids. Only CDR3 DNA is held: 39 bases, read in frame from base 1. CDR1 and CDR2, looked up from the germline V gene, are ENHRY and SYGVKD. The immunoSEQ Assay, a bias-controlled multiplex PCR, was used to amplify TCRbeta CDR3 regions from genomic DNA. The authors' pipeline ran thus. The number of nucleated cells in each sample was estimated by amplification of reference gene primers within the assay. Sequence reads were collapsed and filtered to measure the absolute abundance of every unique TCRbeta CDR3 rearrangement. For each sample, productive Simpson clonality was calculated by taking the square root of Simpson's diversity index across productive rearrangements. Sourced from immuneACCESS, this table was stored by TCRdb with only in-frame sequences that have V and J called. A share of the clones is absent; for the studies checked, an unresolved V gene accounts for under half, and the remainder has no known explanation. The D gene and trimming were derived from the DNA, and the V and J assignments and clone size from that table. This sample gives hundreds of thousands of clones in total; 75% to 90% of them show up just once. The leading ten clones occupy roughly 4.9% of the sample.

Broad study findings and their caveats: The amount of clinical and demographic metadata varied by source and participant and was provided uncurated.

This clone was observed a handful of times. Its antigen has not been determined. No quality values exist for individual bases; no much larger clone is one base distant. Participants in the prospective study were enrolled through a virtual design, were aged about 18 to 100 years, and lived in 24 United States geographic areas. In the prospective study, participants were assigned to cohorts based on the clinical history participants reported in a screening survey and a study questionnaire. Exposed participants were defined as having been in contact with someone with a PCR-confirmed or clinician-diagnosed COVID-19 case within 2 weeks of study entry. In the prospective study, whole blood, serum and a nasopharyngeal or oropharyngeal swab were collected from each participant by mobile phlebotomists. Over a roughly 2-month period, participants in the prospective study had the option of providing additional blood draws and questionnaires. Before DNA extraction, prospective study blood samples were shipped either frozen or at room temperature.

Sequencing input: PBMCs or T cells enriched from blood (not recorded which). The TCR comes from a woman in her thirties who had been exposed to COVID-19. The V and J segments used are TRBV10-3 and TRBJ1-5; the D gene identity is not certain. In nucleotides, the sequence is TGTGCCATCAGTGGTGGAGGCTTGCAGCCCCAGCATTTT. This is translated as CAISGGGLQPQHF.